This T cell receptor (beta chain) was profiled in a study of shared clonotypes between healthy human individuals. Here immunoSEQ multiplex PCR was the method, and the copy in TCRdb shows in-frame clones only, minus some. The sample lists over a million clones, roughly 97% seen once, with roughly 1.2% in the top ten. Concerning this clone: Other nucleotide sequences from this sample produce the same CDR3.

The TCR sequence derives from a man aged 25 to 45 in good health. Material: naive CD4+ T cells sorted from blood. Subset specified: CD45RA+ positively selected.

CDR3: CASSPGQGNEQFF. In nucleotides, the CDR3 is TGTGCCAGCTCACCGGGACAGGGCAATGAGCAGTTCTTC. The genes are TRBV18 and TRBJ2-1; 9 nucleotides agree with TRBD1. Germline assignment: CDR1 KGHSH and CDR2 LQKENI. The CDR3 has 13 amino acids. The V segment lost 3 bases and the J segment 6 bases; nucleotides outside the gene matches: 0. Using reference TRBV18 and TRBJ2-1 for the parts outside the CDR3, the full variable domain is NAGVMQNPRHLVRRRGQEARLRCSPMKGHSHVYWYRQLPEEGLKFMVYLQKENIIDESGMPKERFSAEFPKEGPSILRIQQVVRGDSAAYFCASSPGQGNEQFFGPGTRLTVL.